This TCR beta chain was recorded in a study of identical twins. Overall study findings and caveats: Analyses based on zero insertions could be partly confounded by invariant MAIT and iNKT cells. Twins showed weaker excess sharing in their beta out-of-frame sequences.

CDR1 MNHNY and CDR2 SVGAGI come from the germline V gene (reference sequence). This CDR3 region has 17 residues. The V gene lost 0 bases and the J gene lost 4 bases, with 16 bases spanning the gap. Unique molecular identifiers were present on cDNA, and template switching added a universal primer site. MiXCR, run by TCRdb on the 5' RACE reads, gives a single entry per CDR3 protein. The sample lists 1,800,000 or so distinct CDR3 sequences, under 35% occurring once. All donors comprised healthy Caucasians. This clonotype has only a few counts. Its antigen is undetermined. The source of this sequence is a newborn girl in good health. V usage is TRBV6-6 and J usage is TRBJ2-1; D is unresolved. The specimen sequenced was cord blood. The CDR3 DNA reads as TGTGCCAGCAGTTACTCGATAGTCGAGGCTGTTTACAATGAGCAGTTCTTC. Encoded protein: CASSYSIVEAVYNEQFF.